This T cell receptor beta chain was recovered during a study of T cells in narcolepsy (dated by TCRdb to 2017 to 2018). A note on the overall study: The study enrolled patients with narcolepsy type 1 or type 2 (NT1, NT2) together with healthy control donors. The study sought autoreactive T cells targeting hypocretin neuron self-antigens (hypocretin, TRIB2) in narcolepsy patients, using TCR Vbeta sequencing to track clonotypes in blood and CSF. Findings and caveats that apply to the study as a whole: In plots comparing CSF and blood CD4+ T cell clonotypes from the same patient, HCRT-specific and TRIB2-specific autoreactive clonotypes were highlighted. According to the report, autoreactive clonotypes were detected serially in the blood of the same patients and of different patients, but not in healthy controls. No sequences matching autoreactive T cell clones were present in some of the blood memory CD4+ repertoires from patients and controls. Patients and controls had comparable numbers of sequenced blood memory CD4+ clonotypes, averaging about 39,494 and 33,354, respectively.

A word on this clone: Its antigen specificity is not known. No much larger clone exists at a distance of one base, and base qualities are not known.

Memory CD4+ T cells were sorted ex vivo from peripheral blood of narcolepsy patients and healthy controls for TCR Vbeta sequencing. The library was built by means of the immunoSEQ multiplex PCR assay. In its TCRdb copy, this immuneACCESS table keeps in-frame sequences only and misses some clones. Where compared with another copy, unresolved V genes explain less than half of these, and the others have no known cause. This sample holds roughly 35,000 clones; roughly 80% were observed only once. The ten largest clones add up to more than 1% of the sample. The V end loses 0 bases and the J end loses 1 base, and a stretch of 8 bases separates them. From the germline V gene, CDR1 is SGHRS and CDR2 is YFSETQ. The CDR3 runs 15 amino acids, cysteine and phenylalanine included. Of the read, only the CDR3 DNA is kept; its 45 bases are in frame from base 1.

The specimen was memory (CD45RA-) CD4+ T cells from blood. The meaning of the sample's cell subset or site label: memory T cells sorted ex vivo from peripheral blood. This sequence uses TRBV5-1 and TRBJ1-3; TRBD1 is possibly the D segment (5 matching bases). This sequence originates from a human donor in good health. CDR3 region: CASSLGQLSGNTIYF. DNA sequence: TGCGCCAGCAGCTTGGGACAGCTTTCTGGAAACACCATATATTTT.